This record looks at one T cell receptor (beta chain) sequence and its context. Antigen unknown. The data belong to a study of CD8 T cells in ankylosing spondylitis. Study-level findings and limits: There was a TCR beta motif, made of 7 to 9 highly homologous variants, that appeared characteristic of ankylosing spondylitis blood.

One entry per CDR3 protein, called by TCRdb with MiXCR from the 5' RACE reads. The sample lists 400,000 to 450,000 distinct CDR3 sequences, 17% seen once, with under 1.2% in the top ten. CDR3 length: 14 residues. V lost 6 bases and J lost 4, with 17 bases in between. Per germline, CDR1 DFQATT and CDR2 SNEGSKA (reference sequence). This receptor was taken from a male donor with ankylosing spondylitis. The V gene is TRBV20-1, the J gene TRBJ2-3, with D possibly TRBD2 on 6 matching bases. Sequenced input: blood, either unsorted or a sorted T cell fraction (not recorded which). CDR3 loop: CSATAPAGPDTQYF. The DNA of the CDR3 is TGCAGTGCGACGGCCCCGGCGGGGCCAGATACGCAGTATTTT.